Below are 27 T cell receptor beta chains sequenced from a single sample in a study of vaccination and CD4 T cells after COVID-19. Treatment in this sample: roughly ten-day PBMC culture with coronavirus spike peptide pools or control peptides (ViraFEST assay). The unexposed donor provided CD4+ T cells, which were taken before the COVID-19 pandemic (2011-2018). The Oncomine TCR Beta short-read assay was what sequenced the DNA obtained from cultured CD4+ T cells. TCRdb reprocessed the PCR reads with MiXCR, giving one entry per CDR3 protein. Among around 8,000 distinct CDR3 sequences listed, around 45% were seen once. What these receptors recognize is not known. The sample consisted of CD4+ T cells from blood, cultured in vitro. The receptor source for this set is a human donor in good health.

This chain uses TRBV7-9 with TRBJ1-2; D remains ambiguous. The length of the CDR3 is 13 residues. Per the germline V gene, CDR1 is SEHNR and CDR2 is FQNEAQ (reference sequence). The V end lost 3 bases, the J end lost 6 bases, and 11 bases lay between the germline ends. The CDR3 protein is CASSFRKPDGYTF. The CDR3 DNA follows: TGTGCCAGCAGCTTCCGGAAGCCCGATGGCTACACCTTC.

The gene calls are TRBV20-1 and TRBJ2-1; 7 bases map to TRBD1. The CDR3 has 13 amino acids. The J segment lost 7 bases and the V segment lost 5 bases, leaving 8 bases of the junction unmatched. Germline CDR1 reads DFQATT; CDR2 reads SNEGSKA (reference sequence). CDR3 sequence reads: CSASGTVTNEQFF. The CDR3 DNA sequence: TGCAGTGCTTCCGGGACAGTCACTAATGAGCAGTTCTTC.

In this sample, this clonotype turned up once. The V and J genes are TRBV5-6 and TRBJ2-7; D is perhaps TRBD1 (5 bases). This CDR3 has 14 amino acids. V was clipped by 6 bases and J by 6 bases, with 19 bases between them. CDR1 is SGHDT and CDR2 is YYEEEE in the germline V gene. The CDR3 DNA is TGTGCCAGCACCCAAGGCAGGGAATGGGGCGAGCAGTACTTC. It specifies CASTQGREWGEQYF.

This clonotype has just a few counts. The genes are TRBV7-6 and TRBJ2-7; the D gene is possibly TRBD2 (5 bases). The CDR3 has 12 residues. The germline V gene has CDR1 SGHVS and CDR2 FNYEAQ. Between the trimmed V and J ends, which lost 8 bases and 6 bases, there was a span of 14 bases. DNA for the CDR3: TGTGCCAGCGGAGGAAGCAGTTTCGAGCAGTACTTC. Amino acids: CASGGSSFEQYF.

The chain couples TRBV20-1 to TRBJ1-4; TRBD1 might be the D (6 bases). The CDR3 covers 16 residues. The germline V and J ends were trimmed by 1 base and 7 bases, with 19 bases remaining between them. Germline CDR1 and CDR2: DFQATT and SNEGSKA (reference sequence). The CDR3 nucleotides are TGCAGTGCTAGAGTATTCAGAGGGCAGGGGCGTGAAAAACTGTTTTTT. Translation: CSARVFRGQGREKLFF.

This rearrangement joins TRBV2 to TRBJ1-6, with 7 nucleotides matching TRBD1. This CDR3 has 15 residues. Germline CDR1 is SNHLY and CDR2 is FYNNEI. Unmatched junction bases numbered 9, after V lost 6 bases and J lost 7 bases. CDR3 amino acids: CASRADRAGNSPLHF. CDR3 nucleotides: TGTGCCAGCAGGGCAGACAGGGCCGGGAATTCACCCCTCCACTTT.

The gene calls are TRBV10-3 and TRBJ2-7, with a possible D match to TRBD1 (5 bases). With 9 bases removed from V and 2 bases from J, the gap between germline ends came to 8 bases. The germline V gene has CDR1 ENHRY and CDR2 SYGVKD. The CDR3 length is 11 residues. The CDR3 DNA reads TGTGCCATTGGACAAACCTACGAGCAGTACTTC. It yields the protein CAIGQTYEQYF.

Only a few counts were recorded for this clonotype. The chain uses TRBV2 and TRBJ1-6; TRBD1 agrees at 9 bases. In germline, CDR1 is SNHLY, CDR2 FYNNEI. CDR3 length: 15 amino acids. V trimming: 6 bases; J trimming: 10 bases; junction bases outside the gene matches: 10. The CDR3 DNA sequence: TGTGCCAGCAGGGTTTCGGGACAGGGTGGGTCACCCCTCCACTTT. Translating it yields CASRVSGQGGSPLHF. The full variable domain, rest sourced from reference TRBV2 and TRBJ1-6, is EPEVTQTPSHQVTQMGQEVILRCVPISNHLYFYWYRQILGQKVEFLVSFYNNEISEKSEIFDDQFSVERPDGSNFTLKIRSTKLEDSAMYFCASRVSGQGGSPLHFGNGTRLTVT.

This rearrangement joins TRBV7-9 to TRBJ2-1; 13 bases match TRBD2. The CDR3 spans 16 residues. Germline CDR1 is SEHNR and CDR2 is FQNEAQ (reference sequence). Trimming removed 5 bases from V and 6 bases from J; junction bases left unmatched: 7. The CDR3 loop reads CASSKLTSGGANEQFF. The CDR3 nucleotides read TGTGCCAGCAGCAAGCTTACTAGCGGGGGGGCCAATGAGCAGTTCTTC.

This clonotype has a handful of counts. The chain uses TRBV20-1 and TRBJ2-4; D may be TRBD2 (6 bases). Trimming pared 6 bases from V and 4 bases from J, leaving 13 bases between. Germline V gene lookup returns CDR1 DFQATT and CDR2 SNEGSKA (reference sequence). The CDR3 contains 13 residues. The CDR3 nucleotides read TGCAGTGCCCCGGGACTGGTAAAAAACATTCAGTACTTC. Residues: CSAPGLVKNIQYF.

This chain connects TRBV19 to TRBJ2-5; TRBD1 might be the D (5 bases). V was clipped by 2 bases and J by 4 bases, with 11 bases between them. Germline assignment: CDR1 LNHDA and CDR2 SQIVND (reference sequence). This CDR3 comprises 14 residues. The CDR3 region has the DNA TGTGCCAGTAGTATATTTGGCAGGGCAGAGACCCAGTACTTC. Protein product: CASSIFGRAETQYF.

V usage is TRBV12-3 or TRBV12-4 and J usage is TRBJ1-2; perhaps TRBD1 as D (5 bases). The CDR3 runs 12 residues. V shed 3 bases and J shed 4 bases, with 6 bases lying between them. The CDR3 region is CASSFQGYGYTF. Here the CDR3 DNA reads TGTGCCAGCAGTTTCCAGGGCTATGGCTACACCTTC.

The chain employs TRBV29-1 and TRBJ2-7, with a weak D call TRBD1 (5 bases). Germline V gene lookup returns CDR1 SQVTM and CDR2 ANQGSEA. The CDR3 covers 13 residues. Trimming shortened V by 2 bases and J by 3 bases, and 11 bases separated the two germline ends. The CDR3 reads CSVESGIGYEQYF. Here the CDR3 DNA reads TGCAGCGTTGAATCAGGGATCGGCTACGAGCAGTACTTC.

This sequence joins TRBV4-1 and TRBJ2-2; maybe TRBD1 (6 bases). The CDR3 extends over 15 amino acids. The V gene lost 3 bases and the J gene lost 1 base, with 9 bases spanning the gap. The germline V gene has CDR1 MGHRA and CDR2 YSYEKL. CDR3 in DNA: TGCGCCAGCAGCCAGGGACATAAGAACACCGGGGAGCTGTTTTTT. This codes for CASSQGHKNTGELFF.

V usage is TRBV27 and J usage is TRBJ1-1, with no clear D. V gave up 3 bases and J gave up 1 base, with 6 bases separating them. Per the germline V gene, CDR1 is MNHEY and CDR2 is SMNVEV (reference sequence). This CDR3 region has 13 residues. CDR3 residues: CASSFLQNTEAFF. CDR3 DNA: TGTGCCAGCAGTTTTCTTCAGAACACTGAAGCTTTCTTT.

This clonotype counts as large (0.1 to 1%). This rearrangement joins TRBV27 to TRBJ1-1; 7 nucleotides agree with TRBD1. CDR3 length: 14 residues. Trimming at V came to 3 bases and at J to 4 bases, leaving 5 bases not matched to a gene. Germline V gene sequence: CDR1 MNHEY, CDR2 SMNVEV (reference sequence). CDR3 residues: CASSLRTGVTEAFF. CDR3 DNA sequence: TGTGCCAGCAGTTTGCGGACAGGAGTCACTGAAGCTTTCTTT.

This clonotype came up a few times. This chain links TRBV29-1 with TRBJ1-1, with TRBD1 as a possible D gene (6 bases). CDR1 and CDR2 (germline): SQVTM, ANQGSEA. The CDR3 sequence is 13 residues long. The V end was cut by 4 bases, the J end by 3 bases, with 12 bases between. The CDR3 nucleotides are TGCAGCGTTGTGTGGGAGGGGGACACTGAAGCTTTCTTT. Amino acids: CSVVWEGDTEAFF.

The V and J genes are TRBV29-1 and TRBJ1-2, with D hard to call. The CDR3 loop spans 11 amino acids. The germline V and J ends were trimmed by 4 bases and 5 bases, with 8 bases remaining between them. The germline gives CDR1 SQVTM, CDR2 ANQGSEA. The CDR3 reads CSVGETYGYTF. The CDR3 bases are TGCAGCGTTGGAGAGACGTATGGCTACACCTTC.

The CDR3 DNA follows: TGTGCCAGCAGCGTAGAAGGGAAAGGCTATGGCTACACCTTC. This gives the protein CASSVEGKGYGYTF. The chain is built from TRBV7-3 and TRBJ1-2; D is uncertain. The V and J ends lost 5 bases and 4 bases respectively, with 14 bases between them. CDR1 is SGHTA and CDR2 is FQGTGA in the germline V gene. The CDR3 covers 14 residues.

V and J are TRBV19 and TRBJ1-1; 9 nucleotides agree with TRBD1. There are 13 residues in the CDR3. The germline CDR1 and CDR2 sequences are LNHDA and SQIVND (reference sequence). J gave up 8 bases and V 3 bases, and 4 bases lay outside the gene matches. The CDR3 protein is CASSITGQGEAFF. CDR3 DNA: TGTGCCAGTAGTATTACGGGACAGGGAGAAGCTTTCTTT.

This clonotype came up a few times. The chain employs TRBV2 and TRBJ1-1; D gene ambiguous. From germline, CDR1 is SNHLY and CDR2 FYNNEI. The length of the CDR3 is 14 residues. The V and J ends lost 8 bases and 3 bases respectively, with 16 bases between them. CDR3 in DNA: TGTGCCAGCTTGGTTAGCGTTAAAGACACTGAAGCTTTCTTT. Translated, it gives CASLVSVKDTEAFF.

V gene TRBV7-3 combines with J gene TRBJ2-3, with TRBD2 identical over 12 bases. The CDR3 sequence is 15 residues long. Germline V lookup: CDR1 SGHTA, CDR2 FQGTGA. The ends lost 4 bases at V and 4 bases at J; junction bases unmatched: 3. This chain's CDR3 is CASSSGLAGPDTQYF. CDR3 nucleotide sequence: TGTGCCAGCAGCTCGGGACTAGCGGGCCCAGATACGCAGTATTTT.

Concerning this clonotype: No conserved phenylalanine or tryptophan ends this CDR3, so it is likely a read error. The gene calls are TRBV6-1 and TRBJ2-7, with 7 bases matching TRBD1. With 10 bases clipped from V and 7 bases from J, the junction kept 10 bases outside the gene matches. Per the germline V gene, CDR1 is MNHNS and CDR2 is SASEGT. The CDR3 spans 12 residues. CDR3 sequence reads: CATSGQAREQYS. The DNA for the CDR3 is TGTGCCACCTCAGGACAGGCGAGGGAGCAGTACTCC.

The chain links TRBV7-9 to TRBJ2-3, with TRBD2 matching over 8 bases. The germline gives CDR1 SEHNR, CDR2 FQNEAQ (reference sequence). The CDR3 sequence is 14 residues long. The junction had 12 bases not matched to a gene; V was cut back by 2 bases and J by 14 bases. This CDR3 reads CASSLYSGVPRLYF. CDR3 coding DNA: TGTGCCAGCAGCTTATATAGCGGGGTGCCCCGTCTGTATTTT.

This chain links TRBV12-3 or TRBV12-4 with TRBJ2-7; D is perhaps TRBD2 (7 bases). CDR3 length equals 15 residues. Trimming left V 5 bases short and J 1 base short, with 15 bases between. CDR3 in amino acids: CASSLWGGTSYEQYF. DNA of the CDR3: TGTGCCAGCAGTCTCTGGGGGGGGACATCCTACGAGCAGTACTTC.

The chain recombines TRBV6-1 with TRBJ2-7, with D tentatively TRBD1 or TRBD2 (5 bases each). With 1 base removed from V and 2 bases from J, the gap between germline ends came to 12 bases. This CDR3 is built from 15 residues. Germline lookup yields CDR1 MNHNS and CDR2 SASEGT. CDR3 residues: CASSEGPGRTYEQYF. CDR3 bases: TGTGCCAGCAGTGAAGGGCCGGGACGAACCTACGAGCAGTACTTC.

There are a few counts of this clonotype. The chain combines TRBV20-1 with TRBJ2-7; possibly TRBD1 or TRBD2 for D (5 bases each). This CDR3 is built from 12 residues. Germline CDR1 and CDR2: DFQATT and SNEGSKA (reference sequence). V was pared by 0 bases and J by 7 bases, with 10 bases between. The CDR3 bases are TGCAGTGCTAGAGACCGGGACCTAGAGCAGTACTTC. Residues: CSARDRDLEQYF.